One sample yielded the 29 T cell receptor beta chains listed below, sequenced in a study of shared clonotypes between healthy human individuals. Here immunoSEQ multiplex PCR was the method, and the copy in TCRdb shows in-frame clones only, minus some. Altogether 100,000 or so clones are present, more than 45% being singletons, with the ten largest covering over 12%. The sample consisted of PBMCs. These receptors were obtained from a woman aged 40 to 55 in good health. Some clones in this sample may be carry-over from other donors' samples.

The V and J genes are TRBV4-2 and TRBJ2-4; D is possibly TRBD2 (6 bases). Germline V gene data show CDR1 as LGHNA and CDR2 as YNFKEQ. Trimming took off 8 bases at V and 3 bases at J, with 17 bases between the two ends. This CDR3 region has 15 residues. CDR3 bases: TGTGCCAGCTCATCGGGAGAGGGGAGCAAAAACATTCAGTACTTC. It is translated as CASSSGEGSKNIQYF.

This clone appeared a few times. CDR3 loop: CASSPGPPFAYEQYF. Written as DNA, the CDR3 is TGTGCCAGCAGCCCGGGACCCCCCTTCGCCTACGAGCAGTACTTC. The chain is built from TRBV27 and TRBJ2-7; D is perhaps TRBD1 or TRBD2 (5 bases each). CDR3 size: 15 residues. CDR1 and CDR2 from the germline V gene are MNHEY and SMNVEV (reference sequence). Trimming shortened V by 6 bases and J by 2 bases, and 17 bases separated the two germline ends.

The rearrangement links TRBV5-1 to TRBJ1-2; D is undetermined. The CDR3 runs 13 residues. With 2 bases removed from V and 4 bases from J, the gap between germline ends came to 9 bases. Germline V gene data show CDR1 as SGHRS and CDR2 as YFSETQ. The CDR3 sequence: CASSLTETYGYTF. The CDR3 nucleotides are TGCGCCAGCAGCTTAACAGAGACCTATGGCTACACCTTC.

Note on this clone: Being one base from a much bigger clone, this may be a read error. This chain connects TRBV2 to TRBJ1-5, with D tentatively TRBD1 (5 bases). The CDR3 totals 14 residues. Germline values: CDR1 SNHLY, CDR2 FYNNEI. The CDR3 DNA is TGTGCCAGCAGTGATGGCGGGGACGGTCAGCCCCAGAATTTT. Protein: CASSDGGDGQPQNF.

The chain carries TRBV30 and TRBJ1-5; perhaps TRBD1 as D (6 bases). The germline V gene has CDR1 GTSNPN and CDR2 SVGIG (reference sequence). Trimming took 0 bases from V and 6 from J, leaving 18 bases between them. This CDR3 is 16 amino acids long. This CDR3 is CAWSVRGLASAQPQHF. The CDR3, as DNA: TGTGCCTGGAGTGTACGGGGGCTAGCCTCCGCTCAGCCCCAGCATTTT.

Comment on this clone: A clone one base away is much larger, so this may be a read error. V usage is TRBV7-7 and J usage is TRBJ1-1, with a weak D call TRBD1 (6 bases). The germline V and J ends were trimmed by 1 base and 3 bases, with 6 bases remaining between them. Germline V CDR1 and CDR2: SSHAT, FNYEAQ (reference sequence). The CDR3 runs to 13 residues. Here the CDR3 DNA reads TGTGCCAGCAGCTTAGACAGGGACACTGAAGCTTTCTTT. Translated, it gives CASSLDRDTEAFF.

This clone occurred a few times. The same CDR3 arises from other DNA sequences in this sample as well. This chain's CDR3 is CASSLGAGDEQFF. In DNA form, the CDR3 reads TGTGCCAGCAGCTTAGGGGCAGGGGATGAGCAGTTCTTC. The chain joins TRBV5-4 to TRBJ2-1, with D perhaps matching TRBD1 (6 bases). The CDR3 consists of 13 residues. Germline V gene data show CDR1 as SGHNT and CDR2 as YYREEE (reference sequence). Trimming shortened V by 2 bases and J by 8 bases, and 11 bases separated the two germline ends.

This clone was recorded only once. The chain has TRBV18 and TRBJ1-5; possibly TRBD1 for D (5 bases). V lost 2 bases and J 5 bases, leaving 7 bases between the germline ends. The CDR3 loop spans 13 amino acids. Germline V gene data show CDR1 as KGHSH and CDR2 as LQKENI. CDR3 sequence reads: CASSPGADQPQHF. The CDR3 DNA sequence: TGTGCCAGCTCACCAGGGGCAGATCAGCCCCAGCATTTT.

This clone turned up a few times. The CDR3: CASSQDGTSSYEQYF. The CDR3 nucleotides are TGTGCCAGCAGCCAAGACGGGACATCCTCCTACGAGCAGTACTTC. This chain links TRBV7-9 with TRBJ2-7; maybe TRBD1 (6 bases). The germline V gene has CDR1 SEHNR and CDR2 FQNEAQ (reference sequence). Trimming shortened V by 5 bases and J by 0 bases, and 14 bases separated the two germline ends. CDR3 length equals 15 residues. The whole variable domain, filled in from reference TRBV7-9 and TRBJ2-7, reads DTGVSQNPRHKITKRGQNVTFRCDPISEHNRLYWYRQTLGQGPEFLTYFQNEAQLEKSRLLSDRFSAERPKGSFSTLEIQRTEQGDSAMYLCASSQDGTSSYEQYFGPGTRLTVT.

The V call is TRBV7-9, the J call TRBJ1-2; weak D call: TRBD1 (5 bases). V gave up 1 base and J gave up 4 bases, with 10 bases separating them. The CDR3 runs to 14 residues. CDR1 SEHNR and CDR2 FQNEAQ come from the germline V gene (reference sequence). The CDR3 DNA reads TGTGCCAGCAGCTTAGGGGTTGGGGGCTATGGCTACACCTTC. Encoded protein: CASSLGVGGYGYTF. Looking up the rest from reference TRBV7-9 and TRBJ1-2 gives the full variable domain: DTGVSQNPRHKITKRGQNVTFRCDPISEHNRLYWYRQTLGQGPEFLTYFQNEAQLEKSRLLSDRFSAERPKGSFSTLEIQRTEQGDSAMYLCASSLGVGGYGYTFGSGTRLTVV.

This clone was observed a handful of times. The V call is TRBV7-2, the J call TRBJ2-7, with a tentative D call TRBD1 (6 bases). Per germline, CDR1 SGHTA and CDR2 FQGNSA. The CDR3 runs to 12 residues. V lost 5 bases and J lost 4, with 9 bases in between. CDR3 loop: CASSQTGYEQYF. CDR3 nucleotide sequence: TGTGCCAGCAGCCAGACAGGTTACGAGCAGTACTTC.

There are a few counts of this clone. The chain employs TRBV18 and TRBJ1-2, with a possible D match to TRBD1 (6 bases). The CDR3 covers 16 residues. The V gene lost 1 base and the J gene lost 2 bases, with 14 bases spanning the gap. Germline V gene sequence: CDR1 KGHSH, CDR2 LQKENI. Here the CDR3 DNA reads TGTGCCAGCTCACCACTCGGGGTTCAGGGGAACTATGGCTACACCTTC. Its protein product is CASSPLGVQGNYGYTF.

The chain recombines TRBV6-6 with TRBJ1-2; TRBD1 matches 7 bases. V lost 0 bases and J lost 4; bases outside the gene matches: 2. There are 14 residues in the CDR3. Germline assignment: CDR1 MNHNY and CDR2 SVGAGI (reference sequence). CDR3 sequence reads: CASSYSWTGYGYTF. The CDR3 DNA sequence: TGTGCCAGCAGTTACTCGTGGACAGGCTATGGCTACACCTTC.

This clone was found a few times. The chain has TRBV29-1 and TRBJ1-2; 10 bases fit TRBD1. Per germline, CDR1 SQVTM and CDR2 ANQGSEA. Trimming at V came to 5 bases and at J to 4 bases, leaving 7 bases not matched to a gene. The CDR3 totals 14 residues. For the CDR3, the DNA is TGCAGCGTTTCACCCGGGACAGGGGCCTATGGCTACACCTTC. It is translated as CSVSPGTGAYGYTF.

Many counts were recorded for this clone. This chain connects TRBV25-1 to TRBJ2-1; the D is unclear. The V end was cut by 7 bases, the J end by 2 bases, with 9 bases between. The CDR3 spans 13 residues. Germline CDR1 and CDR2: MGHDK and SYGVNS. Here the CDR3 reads CASTTQPYNEQFF. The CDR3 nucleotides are TGTGCCAGCACGACGCAGCCCTACAATGAGCAGTTCTTC.

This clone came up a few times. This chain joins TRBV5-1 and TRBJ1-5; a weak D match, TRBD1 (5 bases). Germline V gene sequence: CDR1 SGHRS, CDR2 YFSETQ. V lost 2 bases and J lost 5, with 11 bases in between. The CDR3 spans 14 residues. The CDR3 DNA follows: TGCGCCAGCAGCTTTAATCAGGGAGATCAGCCCCAGCATTTT. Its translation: CASSFNQGDQPQHF.

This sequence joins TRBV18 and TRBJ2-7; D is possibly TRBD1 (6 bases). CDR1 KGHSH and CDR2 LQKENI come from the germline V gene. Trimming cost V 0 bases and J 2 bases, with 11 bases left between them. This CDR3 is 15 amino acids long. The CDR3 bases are TGTGCCAGCTCACCACCGGGGGCCCCGACCTACGAGCAGTACTTC. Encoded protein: CASSPPGAPTYEQYF.

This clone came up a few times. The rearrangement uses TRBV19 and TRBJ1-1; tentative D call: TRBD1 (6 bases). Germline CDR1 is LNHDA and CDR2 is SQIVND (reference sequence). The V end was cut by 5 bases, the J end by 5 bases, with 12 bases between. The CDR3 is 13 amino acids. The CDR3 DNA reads TGTGCCAGTAGTGTACTCAGGGGTACTGAAGCTTTCTTT. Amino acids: CASSVLRGTEAFF.

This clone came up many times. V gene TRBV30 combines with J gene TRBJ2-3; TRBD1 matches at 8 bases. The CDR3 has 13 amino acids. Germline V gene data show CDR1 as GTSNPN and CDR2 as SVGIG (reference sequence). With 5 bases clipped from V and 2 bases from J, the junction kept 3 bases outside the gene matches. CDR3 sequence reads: CAWRDRFTDTQYF. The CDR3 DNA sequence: TGTGCCTGGCGGGACAGGTTCACAGATACGCAGTATTTT. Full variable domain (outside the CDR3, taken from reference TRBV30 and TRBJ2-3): SQTIHQWPATLVQPVGSPLSLECTVEGTSNPNLYWYRQAAGRGLQLLFYSVGIGQISSEVPQNLSASRPQDRQFILSSKKLLLSDSGFYLCAWRDRFTDTQYFGPGTRLTVL.

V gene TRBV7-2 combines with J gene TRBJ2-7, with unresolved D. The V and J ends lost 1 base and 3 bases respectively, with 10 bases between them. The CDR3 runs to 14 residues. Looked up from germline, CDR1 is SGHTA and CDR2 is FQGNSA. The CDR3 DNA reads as TGTGCCAGCAGCTTAGGGTCACAGTTCTACGAGCAGTACTTC. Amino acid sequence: CASSLGSQFYEQYF.

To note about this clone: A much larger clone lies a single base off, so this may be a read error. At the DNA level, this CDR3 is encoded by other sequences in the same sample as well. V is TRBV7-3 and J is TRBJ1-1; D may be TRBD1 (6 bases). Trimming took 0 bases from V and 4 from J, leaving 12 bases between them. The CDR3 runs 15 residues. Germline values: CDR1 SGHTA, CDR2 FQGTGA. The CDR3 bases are TGTGCCAGCAGCTTAACGGGGGGCCCGGGCACTGAAGCTTTCTTT. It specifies CASSLTGGPGTEAFF. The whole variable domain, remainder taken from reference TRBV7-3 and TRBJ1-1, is GAGVSQTPSNKVTEKGKYVELRCDPISGHTALYWYRQSLGQGPEFLIYFQGTGAADDSGLPNDRFFAVRPEGSVSTLKIQRTERGDSAVYLCASSLTGGPGTEAFFGQGTRLTVV.

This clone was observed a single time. CDR3 nucleotide sequence: TGTGCCACCAGCAGAGATCTTGACGCCAGATACGAGCAGTACTTC. Protein sequence: CATSRDLDARYEQYF. This rearrangement joins TRBV15 to TRBJ2-7; D is uncertain. Trimming removed 0 bases from V and 4 bases from J, with 13 bases in between. CDR3 length equals 15 residues. CDR1 and CDR2 from the germline V gene are LNHNV and YYDKDF (reference sequence).

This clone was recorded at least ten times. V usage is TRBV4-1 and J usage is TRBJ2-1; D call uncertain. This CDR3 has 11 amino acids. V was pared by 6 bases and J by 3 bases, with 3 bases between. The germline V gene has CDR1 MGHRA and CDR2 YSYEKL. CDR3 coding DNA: TGCGCCAGCAGTTACTACAATGAGCAGTTCTTC. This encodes CASSYYNEQFF.

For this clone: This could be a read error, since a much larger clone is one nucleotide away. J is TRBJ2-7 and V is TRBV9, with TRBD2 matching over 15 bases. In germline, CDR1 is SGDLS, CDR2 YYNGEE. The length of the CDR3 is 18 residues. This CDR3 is CASSVGLAGGHSSCEQYF. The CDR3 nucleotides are TGTGCCAGCAGCGTGGGACTAGCGGGAGGCCATTCCTCCTGCGAGCAGTACTTC.

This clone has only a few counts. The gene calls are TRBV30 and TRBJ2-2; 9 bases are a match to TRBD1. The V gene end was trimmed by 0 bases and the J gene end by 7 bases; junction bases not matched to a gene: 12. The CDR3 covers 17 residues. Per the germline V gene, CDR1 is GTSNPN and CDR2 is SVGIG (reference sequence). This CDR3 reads CAWSVYPGTGLGGELFF. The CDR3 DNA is TGTGCCTGGAGTGTTTATCCCGGGACAGGGTTGGGCGGGGAGCTGTTTTTT.

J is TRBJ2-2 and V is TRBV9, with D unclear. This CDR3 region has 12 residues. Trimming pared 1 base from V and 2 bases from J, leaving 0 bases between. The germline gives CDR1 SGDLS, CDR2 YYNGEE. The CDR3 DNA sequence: TGTGCCAGCAGCGTAAACACCGGGGAGCTGTTTTTT. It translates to CASSVNTGELFF.

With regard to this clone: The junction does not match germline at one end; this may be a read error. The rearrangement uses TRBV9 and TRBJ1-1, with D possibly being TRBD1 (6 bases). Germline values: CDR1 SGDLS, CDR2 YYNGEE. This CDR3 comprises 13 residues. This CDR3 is CASNRQVNTGAFF. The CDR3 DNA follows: TGTGCCAGCAACAGACAGGTGAACACTGGAGCTTTCTTT. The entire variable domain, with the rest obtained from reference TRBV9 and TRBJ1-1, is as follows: DSGVTQTPKHLITATGQRVTLRCSPRSGDLSVYWYQQSLDQGLQFLIQYYNGEERAKGNILERFSAQQFPDLHSELNLSSLELGDSALYFCASNRQVNTGAFFGQGTRLTVV.

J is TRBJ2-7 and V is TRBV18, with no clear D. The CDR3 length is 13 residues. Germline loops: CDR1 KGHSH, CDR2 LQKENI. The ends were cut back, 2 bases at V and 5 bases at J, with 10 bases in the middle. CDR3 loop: CASSPGPLNEQYF. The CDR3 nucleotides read TGTGCCAGCTCACCAGGGCCTCTCAACGAGCAGTACTTC. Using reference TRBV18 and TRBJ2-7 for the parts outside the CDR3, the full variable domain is NAGVMQNPRHLVRRRGQEARLRCSPMKGHSHVYWYRQLPEEGLKFMVYLQKENIIDESGMPKERFSAEFPKEGPSILRIQQVVRGDSAAYFCASSPGPLNEQYFGPGTRLTVT.

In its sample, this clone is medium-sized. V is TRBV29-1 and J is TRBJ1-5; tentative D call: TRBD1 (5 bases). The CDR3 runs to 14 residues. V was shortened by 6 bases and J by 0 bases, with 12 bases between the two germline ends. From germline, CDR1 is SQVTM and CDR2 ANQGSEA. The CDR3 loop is CSVATDISNQPQHF. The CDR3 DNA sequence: TGCAGCGTAGCCACGGACATTAGCAATCAGCCCCAGCATTTT.